Listed below are T cell receptor beta chains from one sample, sequenced in a study of cytomegalovirus exposure and HLA in healthy donors. Only in-frame clones appear in the TCRdb table, and some are missing; sequencing was by immunoSEQ multiplex PCR. The sample gives 110,000 to 150,000 clones, 65% to 80% of which show up once; about 3.7% is in the top ten. Sequencing was done on a sample of PBMCs. These receptors all come from a male donor in good health and CMV-seronegative. The CDR3 runs from the conserved cysteine through the conserved F or W.

v_call: TRBV9; j_call: TRBJ2-2; cdr3_aa: CASSEKGRSGELFF
v_call: TRBV5-1; j_call: TRBJ2-7; cdr3_aa: CASSPGTGFYEQYF
v_call: TRBV7-8; j_call: TRBJ2-7; cdr3_aa: CASSSRTSGPQYF
v_call: TRBV7-3; j_call: TRBJ2-7; cdr3_aa: CASSLIPGSYAQYF
v_call: TRBV10-2; j_call: TRBJ1-1; cdr3_aa: CATRDSGQGAAEAFF
v_call: TRBV7-9; j_call: TRBJ2-5; cdr3_aa: CASSLRRGGLETQYF
v_call: TRBV2; j_call: TRBJ2-5; cdr3_aa: CASSEYRGLAETQYF
v_call: TRBV2; j_call: TRBJ2-7; cdr3_aa: CASSEGQGGYEQYF
v_call: TRBV7-2; j_call: TRBJ2-7; cdr3_aa: CASSLASVGSYEQYF
v_call: TRBV6-4; j_call: TRBJ2-1; cdr3_aa: CASSVGTSGSDEQFF
v_call: TRBV29-1; j_call: TRBJ2-5; cdr3_aa: CSVEGGYQGLGTQYF
v_call: TRBV4-3; j_call: TRBJ2-5; cdr3_aa: CASSQGLAETQYF
v_call: TRBV18; j_call: TRBJ2-5; cdr3_aa: CASSRQSNQETQYF
v_call: TRBV28; j_call: TRBJ1-5; cdr3_aa: CASSFGGYSNQPQHF
v_call: TRBV7-3; j_call: TRBJ2-2; cdr3_aa: CASRQPEGQELFF
v_call: TRBV5-1; j_call: TRBJ1-1; cdr3_aa: CASGKLGQQNTEAFF
v_call: TRBV13; j_call: TRBJ2-3; cdr3_aa: CASSLLPRSPGHITDTQYF
v_call: TRBV18; j_call: TRBJ1-1; cdr3_aa: CASSRGQGDTEAFF
v_call: TRBV5-4; j_call: TRBJ2-3; cdr3_aa: CASSFYTPTDTQYF
v_call: TRBV19; j_call: TRBJ2-2; cdr3_aa: CASSIRTGYTGELFF
v_call: TRBV30; j_call: TRBJ1-1; cdr3_aa: CAWSPGTGLIEAFF
v_call: TRBV6-5; j_call: TRBJ1-1; cdr3_aa: CASSSVEGGAEAFF
v_call: TRBV7-8; j_call: TRBJ2-2; cdr3_aa: CASSLRRLNTGELFF